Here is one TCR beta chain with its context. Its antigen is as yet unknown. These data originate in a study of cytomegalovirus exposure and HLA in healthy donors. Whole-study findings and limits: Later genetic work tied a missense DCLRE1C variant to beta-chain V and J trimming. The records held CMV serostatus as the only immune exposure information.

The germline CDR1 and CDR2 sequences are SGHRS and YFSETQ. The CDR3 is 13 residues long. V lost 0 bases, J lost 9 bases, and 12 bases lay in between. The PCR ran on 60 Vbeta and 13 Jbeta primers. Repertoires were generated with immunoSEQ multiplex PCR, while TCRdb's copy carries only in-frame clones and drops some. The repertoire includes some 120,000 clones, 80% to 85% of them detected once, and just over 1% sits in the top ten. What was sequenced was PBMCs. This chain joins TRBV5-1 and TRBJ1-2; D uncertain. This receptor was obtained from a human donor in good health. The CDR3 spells CASSLEAHIRYTF. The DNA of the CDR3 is TGCGCCAGCAGCTTGGAAGCGCACATCCGCTACACCTTC.